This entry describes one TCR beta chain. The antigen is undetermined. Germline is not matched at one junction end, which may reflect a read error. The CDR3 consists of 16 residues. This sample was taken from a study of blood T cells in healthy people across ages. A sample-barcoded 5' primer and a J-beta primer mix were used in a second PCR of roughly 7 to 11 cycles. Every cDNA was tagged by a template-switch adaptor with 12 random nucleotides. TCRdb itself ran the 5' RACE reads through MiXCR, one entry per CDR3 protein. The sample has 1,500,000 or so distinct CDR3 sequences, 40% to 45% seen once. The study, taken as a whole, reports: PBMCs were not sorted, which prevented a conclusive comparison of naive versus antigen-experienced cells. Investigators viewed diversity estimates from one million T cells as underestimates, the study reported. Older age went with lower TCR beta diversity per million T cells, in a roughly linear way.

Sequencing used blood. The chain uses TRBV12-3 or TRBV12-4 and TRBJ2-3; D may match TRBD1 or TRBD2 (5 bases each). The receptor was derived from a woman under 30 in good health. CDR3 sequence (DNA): TGTGTCAGCAGTTCCCGGGACCGACCATTCACAGATACGCAGTATTTT. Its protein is CVSSSRDRPFTDTQYF.